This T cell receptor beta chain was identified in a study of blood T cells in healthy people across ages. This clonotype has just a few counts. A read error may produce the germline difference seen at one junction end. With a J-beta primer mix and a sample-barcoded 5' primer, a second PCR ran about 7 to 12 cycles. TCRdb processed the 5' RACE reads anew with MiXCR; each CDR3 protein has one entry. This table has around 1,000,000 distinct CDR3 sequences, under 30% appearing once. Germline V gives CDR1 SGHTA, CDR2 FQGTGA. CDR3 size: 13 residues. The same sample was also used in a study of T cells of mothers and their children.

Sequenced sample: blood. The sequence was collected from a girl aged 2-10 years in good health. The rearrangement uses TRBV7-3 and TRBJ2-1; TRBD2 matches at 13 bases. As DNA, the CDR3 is TGTGCCAACAGCCTAGGACTAGCGGGAGTTCCGTTCTTC. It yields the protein CANSLGLAGVPFF.